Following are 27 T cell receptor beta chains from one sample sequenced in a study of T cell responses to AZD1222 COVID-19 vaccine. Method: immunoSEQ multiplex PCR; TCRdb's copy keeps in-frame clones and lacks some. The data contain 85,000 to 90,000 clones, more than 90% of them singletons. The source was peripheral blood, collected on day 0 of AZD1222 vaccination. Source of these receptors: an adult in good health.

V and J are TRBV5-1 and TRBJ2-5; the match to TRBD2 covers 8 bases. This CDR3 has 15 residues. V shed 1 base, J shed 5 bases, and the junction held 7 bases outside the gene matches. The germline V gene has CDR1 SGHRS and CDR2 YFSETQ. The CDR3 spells CASSLTGGPRETQYF. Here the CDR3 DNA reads TGCGCCAGCAGCTTGACGGGGGGGCCTCGGGAGACCCAGTACTTC.

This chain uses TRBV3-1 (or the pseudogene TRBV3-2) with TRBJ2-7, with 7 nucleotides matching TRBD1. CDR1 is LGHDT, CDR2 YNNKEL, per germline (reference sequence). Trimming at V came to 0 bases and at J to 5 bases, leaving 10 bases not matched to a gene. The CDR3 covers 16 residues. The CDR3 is CASSQDLGRGSDEQYF. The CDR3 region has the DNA TGTGCCAGCAGCCAAGATCTAGGCAGGGGGAGCGACGAGCAGTACTTC.

The CDR3 loop reads CASSMSLPYGYTF. The CDR3 DNA reads as TGTGCCAGCAGTATGAGTTTGCCCTATGGCTACACCTTC. V usage is TRBV6-5 and J usage is TRBJ1-2; D unclear. Germline-derived CDR1 and CDR2 are MNHEY and SVGAGI. V was trimmed by 5 bases and J by 4 bases, leaving 11 bases between them. The CDR3 extends over 13 amino acids.

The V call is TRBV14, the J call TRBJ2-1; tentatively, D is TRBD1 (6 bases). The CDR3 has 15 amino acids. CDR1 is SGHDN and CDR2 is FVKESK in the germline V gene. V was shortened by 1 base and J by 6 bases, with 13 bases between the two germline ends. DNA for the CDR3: TGTGCCAGCAGCCAAGGGGTCAACAGGGCCAATGAGCAGTTCTTC. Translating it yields CASSQGVNRANEQFF.

CDR3 sequence (DNA): TGTGCCAGCAGCCCGAGCTCTTATGGCTACACCTTC. Amino acid sequence: CASSPSSYGYTF. The genes are TRBV11-2 and TRBJ1-2; D unresolved. CDR1 and CDR2 from the germline V gene are SGHAT and FQNNGV. Trimming left V 5 bases short and J 5 bases short, with 9 bases between. This CDR3 has 12 amino acids.

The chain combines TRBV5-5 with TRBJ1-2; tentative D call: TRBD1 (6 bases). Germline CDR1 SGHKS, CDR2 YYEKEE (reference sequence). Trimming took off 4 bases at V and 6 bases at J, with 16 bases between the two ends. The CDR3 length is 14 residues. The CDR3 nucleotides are TGTGCCAGCAGCACGACGGACAGCTGGGATGGCTACACCTTC. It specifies CASSTTDSWDGYTF.

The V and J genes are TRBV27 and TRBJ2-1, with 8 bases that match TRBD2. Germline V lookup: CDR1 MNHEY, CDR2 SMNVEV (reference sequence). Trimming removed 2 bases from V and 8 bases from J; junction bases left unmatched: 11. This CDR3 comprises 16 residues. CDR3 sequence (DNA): TGTGCCAGCAGTTTAGACCCAGCGGGAGCGATAGATGAGCAGTTCTTC. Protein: CASSLDPAGAIDEQFF.

The CDR3 here is CASSQGTGGTYEQYF. CDR3 DNA sequence: TGCGCCAGCAGCCAAGGGACAGGGGGGACCTACGAGCAGTACTTC. This chain links TRBV4-1 with TRBJ2-7; 10 bases fit TRBD1. V was clipped by 1 base and J by 2 bases; unmatched bases: 2. Germline CDR1 is MGHRA and CDR2 is YSYEKL. The CDR3 totals 15 residues.

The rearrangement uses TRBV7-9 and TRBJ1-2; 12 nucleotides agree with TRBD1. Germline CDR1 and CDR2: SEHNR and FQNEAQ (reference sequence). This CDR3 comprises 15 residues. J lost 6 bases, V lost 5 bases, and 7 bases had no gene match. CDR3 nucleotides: TGTGCCAGCAGCGCACGGGACAGGGGGCGGGATGGCTACACCTTC. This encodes CASSARDRGRDGYTF.

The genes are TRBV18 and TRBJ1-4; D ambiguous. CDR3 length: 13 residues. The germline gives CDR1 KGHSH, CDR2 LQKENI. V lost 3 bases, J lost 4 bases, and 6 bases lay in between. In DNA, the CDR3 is TGTGCCAGCTCACCTGCAAGTAATGAAAAACTGTTTTTT. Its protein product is CASSPASNEKLFF.

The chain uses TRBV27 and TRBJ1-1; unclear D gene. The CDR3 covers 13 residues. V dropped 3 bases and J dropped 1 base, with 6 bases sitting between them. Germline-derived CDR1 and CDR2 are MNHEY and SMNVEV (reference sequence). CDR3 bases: TGTGCCAGCAGTTTCGTGAGGAACACTGAAGCTTTCTTT. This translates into CASSFVRNTEAFF.

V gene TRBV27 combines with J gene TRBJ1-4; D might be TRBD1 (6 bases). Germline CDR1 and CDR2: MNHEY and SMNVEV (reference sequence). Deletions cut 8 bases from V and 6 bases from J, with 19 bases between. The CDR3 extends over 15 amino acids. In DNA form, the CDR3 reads TGTGCCAGCGGCGGGGCCGGCGCAGGGGATGAAAAACTGTTTTTT. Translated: CASGGAGAGDEKLFF.

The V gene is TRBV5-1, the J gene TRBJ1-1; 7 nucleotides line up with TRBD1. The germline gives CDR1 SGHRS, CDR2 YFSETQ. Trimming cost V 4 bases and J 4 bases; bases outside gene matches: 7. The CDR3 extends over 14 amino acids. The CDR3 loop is CASSHGTEGTEAFF. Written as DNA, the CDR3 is TGCGCCAGCAGCCACGGGACAGAGGGCACTGAAGCTTTCTTT.

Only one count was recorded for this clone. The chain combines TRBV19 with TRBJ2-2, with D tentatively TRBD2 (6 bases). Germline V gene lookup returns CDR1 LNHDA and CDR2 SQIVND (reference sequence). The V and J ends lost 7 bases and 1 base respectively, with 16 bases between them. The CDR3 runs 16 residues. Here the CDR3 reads CASISSGLKNTGELFF. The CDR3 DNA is TGTGCCAGTATTTCCTCGGGACTGAAGAACACCGGGGAGCTGTTTTTT.

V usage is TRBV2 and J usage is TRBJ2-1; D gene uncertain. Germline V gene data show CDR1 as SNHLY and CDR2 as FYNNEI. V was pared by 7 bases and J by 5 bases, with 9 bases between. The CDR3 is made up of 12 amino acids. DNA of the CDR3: TGTGCCAGCACCCGGGCCGACAATGAGCAGTTCTTC. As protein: CASTRADNEQFF.

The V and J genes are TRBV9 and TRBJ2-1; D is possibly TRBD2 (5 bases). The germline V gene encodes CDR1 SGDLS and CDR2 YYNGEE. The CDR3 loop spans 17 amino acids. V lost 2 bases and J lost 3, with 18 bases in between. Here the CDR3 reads CASSVGLGSDYYNEQFF. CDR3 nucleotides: TGTGCCAGCAGCGTCGGGCTAGGGTCAGACTACTACAATGAGCAGTTCTTC.

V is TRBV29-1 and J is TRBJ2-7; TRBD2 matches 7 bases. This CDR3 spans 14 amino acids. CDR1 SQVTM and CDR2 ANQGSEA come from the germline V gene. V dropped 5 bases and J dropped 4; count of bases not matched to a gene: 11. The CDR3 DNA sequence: TGCAGCGTTAGTTACGGCGGGGGACCGTACGAGCAGTACTTC. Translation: CSVSYGGGPYEQYF.

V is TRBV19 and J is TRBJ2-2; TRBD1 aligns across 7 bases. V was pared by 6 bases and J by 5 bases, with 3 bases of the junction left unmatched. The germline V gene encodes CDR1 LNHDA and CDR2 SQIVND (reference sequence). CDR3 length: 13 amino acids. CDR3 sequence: CASRYRGTGELFF. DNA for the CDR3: TGTGCCAGTAGATACAGGGGAACCGGGGAGCTGTTTTTT.

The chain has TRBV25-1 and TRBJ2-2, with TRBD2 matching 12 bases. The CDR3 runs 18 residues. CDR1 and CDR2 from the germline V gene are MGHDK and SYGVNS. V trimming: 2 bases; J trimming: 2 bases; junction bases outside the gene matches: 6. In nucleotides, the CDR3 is TGTGCCAGCAGTGAAGTCGGACTAGCGGGGCTAAACACCGGGGAGCTGTTTTTT. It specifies CASSEVGLAGLNTGELFF.

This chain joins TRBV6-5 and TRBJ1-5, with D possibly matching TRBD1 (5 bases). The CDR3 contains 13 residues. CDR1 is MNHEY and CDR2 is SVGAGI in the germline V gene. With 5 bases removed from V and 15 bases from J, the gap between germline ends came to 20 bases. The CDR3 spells CASSTSGTVPWHF. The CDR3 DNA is TGTGCCAGCAGTACCTCCGGGACGGTTCCCTGGCATTTT.

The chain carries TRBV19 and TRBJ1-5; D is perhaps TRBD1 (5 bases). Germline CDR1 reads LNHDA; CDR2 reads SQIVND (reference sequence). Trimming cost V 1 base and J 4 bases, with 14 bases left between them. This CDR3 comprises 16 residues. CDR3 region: CASSIGRPGQNQPQHF. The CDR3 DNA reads TGTGCCAGTAGTATAGGACGTCCCGGACAAAATCAGCCCCAGCATTTT.

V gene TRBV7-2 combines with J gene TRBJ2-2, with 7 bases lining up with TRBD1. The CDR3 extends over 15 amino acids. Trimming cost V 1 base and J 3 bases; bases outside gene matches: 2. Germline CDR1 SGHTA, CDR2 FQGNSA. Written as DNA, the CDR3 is TGTGCCAGCAGCTTAGGGGACAGCTACACCGGGGAGCTGTTTTTT. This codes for CASSLGDSYTGELFF.

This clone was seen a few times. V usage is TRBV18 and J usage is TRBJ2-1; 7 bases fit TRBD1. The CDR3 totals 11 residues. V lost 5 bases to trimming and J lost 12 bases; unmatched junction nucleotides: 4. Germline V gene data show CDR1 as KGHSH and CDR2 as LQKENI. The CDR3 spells CASSVQGPQFF. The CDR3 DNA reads TGTGCCAGCTCAGTACAGGGGCCGCAGTTCTTC.

The CDR3 spells CASSLGRLTYEQYF. The DNA for the CDR3 is TGTGCCAGCAGTTTGGGGAGGTTGACCTACGAGCAGTACTTC. This rearrangement joins TRBV27 to TRBJ2-7; D may be TRBD2 (6 bases). This CDR3 contains 14 residues. V was shortened by 3 bases and J by 2 bases, with 11 bases between the two germline ends. Germline loops: CDR1 MNHEY, CDR2 SMNVEV (reference sequence).

The CDR3 DNA follows: TGTGCCAGCAGCTTAGATCAAGGGACTAGCGGCCCCATGCGGCAGTTCTTC. This translates into CASSLDQGTSGPMRQFF. The chain is built from TRBV11-2 and TRBJ2-1, with TRBD2 matching 11 bases. Germline V gene sequence: CDR1 SGHAT, CDR2 FQNNGV. V trimming: 0 bases; J trimming: 12 bases; junction bases outside the gene matches: 13. This CDR3 is built from 17 residues.

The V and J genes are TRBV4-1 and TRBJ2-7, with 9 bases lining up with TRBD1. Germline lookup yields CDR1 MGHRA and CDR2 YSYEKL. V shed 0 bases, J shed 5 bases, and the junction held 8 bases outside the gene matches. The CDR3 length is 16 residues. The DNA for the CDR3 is TGCGCCAGCAGCCAAGATGAGAACAGGGGGCACCACGAGCAGTACTTC. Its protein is CASSQDENRGHHEQYF.

The CDR3 region is CASSRQGDTEAFF. As DNA, the CDR3 is TGTGCCAGCAGCAGACAGGGGGATACTGAAGCTTTCTTT. V usage is TRBV11-3 and J usage is TRBJ1-1, with 9 bases lining up with TRBD1. Per germline, CDR1 SGHNT and CDR2 YENEEA. The CDR3 spans 13 residues. J was trimmed by 5 bases and V by 5 bases; bases with no gene match: 3.